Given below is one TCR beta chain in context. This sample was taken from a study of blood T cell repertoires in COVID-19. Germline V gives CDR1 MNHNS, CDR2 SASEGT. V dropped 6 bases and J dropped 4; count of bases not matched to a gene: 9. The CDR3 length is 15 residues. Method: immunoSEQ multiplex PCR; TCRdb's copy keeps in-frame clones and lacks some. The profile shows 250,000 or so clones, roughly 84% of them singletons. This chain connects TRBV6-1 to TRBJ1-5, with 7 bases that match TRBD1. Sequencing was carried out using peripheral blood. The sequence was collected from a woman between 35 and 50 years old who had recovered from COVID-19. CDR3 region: CASRTATGSNQPQHF. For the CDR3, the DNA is TGTGCCAGCAGGACCGCGACAGGGTCAAATCAGCCCCAGCATTTT.